A selection of T cell receptor beta chains follows, all from one sample in a study of blood T cell repertoires in COVID-19. Data came from immunoSEQ multiplex PCR; TCRdb stores just in-frame clones and leaves some out. Of around 200,000 clones listed, about 88% are singletons. The material sequenced was peripheral blood. These receptors all stem from a man aged 40-55 years with active or convalescent COVID-19. The conserved cysteine and the conserved F or W are not part of the CDR3 here.

v_call	j_call	cdr3_aa
TRBV9	TRBJ2-1	ASSVAPSGGAAEQF
TRBV12-5	TRBJ2-3	ASGPRDINSSTDTQY
TRBV7-2	TRBJ2-5	ASSLDGSSETQY
TRBV4-3	TRBJ2-1	ASSSPPGDRVGNEQF
TRBV5-1	TRBJ1-2	ASSAGQDRGYT
TRBV7-9	TRBJ2-3	ASSSTSGARDTQY
TRBV5-1	TRBJ1-3	ASSLALADGNTIY
TRBV20-1	TRBJ1-3	SASKLNTIY
TRBV9	TRBJ2-1	ASSVANEQF
TRBV7-2	TRBJ1-2	ASSLGGSNYGYT
TRBV7-4	TRBJ1-5	ASSLHRYRDNQPQH
TRBV6-5	TRBJ2-1	ASVRASGADEQF
TRBV10-3	TRBJ1-5	ATEDRSLDQPQH
TRBV29-1	TRBJ2-3	SVGGGDTDTQY
TRBV6-1	TRBJ2-3	ASSEGTRASTDTQY
TRBV19	TRBJ1-2	ASRGTGVYGYT
TRBV4-2	TRBJ1-6	ASSRDSTNSPLH
TRBV19	TRBJ1-1	ASSDPGQGARTEAF
TRBV7-3	TRBJ2-2	ASSLTLTGELF
TRBV12-3/TRBV12-4	TRBJ1-4	ASSLSSGEELF
TRBV6-5	TRBJ1-6	ASRPTTGGSPLH
TRBV19	TRBJ1-2	ASTDPRDYGYT
TRBV30	TRBJ1-2	AWSVLWTGRGYT
TRBV7-8	TRBJ1-3	ASSLVTVSGNTIY
TRBV28	TRBJ1-1	ASSERQGLTEAF
TRBV6-2/TRBV6-3	TRBJ1-2	ASSSGQNYGYT
TRBV5-1	TRBJ2-1	ASSWERGDYNEQF
TRBV29-1	TRBJ2-7	SVEDLGGFYEQY
TRBV20-1	TRBJ2-7	SASTLDFTYEQY
TRBV29-1	TRBJ2-7	SVRGLHEQY
TRBV6-5	TRBJ2-6	AIPTGSSGANVLT
TRBV10-3	TRBJ1-2	AISEQGYGYT
TRBV4-3	TRBJ1-1	ASSSRQGGNTEAF
TRBV5-4	TRBJ1-4	ASSWDSTNEKLF
TRBV29-1	TRBJ1-1	SGKDRKNTEAF
TRBV5-1	TRBJ1-3	ASRGEDLPA
TRBV6-5	TRBJ1-5	ASSLGQSFNQPQH
TRBV3-1/TRBV3-2	TRBJ1-4	ASSIQGTNEKLF
TRBV7-2	TRBJ2-1	ASSSSGGASGEQF
TRBV7-9	TRBJ2-7	ASSLTEGNYEQY
TRBV24-1	TRBJ2-3	ATSDLRASGVSTDTQY
TRBV9	TRBJ1-3	ASSVETGTGNTIY
TRBV7-3	TRBJ2-2	ASSRDRFTGELF
TRBV4-2	TRBJ2-3	ASSQLSTDTQY
TRBV25-1	TRBJ1-5	ASSDWRINQPQH
TRBV24-1	TRBJ2-1	ATRDYNEQF
TRBV30	TRBJ1-1	AWRPTGFPEAF
TRBV5-4	TRBJ2-3	ASSLVGQGETDTQY
TRBV7-3	TRBJ2-3	ASSGTGGPTDTQY